What follows are 2 T cell receptor beta chains derived from one specimen sequenced in a study of PD-L1 blockade in urothelial cancer. Time point in this sample: peripheral blood 6 weeks after treatment start. TCRdb's copy holds only in-frame clones and misses some; the assay was immunoSEQ multiplex PCR. The sample gives 95,000 to 150,000 clones, about 82% of which show up once; roughly 2.6% is in the top ten. Sequenced here: PBMCs, sampled around atezolizumab (anti-PD-L1) treatment. The receptors here all came from a man between 50 and 59 years old with urothelial cancer.

V gene TRBV21-1 combines with J gene TRBJ2-5; the table's D call, TRBD2, has no DNA check behind it. TRBV21-1 is reported as a pseudogene. The CDR3 length is 14 residues. CDR3 sequence reads: CASSNSGAQETQYF. CDR3 coding DNA: TGTGCCAGCAGCAACAGCGGAGCCCAAGAGACCCAGTACTTC.

The V and J genes are TRBV14 and TRBJ2-2; a weak D match, TRBD2 (6 bases). Trimming removed 3 bases at V and 7 bases at J, with 21 bases between. The CDR3 contains 17 residues. Germline loops: CDR1 SGHDN, CDR2 FVKESK. This CDR3 is CASSHTRDSIWGGELFF. The CDR3 DNA reads as TGTGCCAGCAGCCATACCCGGGACTCCATATGGGGCGGGGAGCTGTTTTTT. The full variable domain, with the rest looked up from reference TRBV14 and TRBJ2-2, is EAGVTQFPSHSVIEKGQTVTLRCDPISGHDNLYWYRRVMGKEIKFLLHFVKESKQDESGMPNNRFLAERTGGTYSTLKVQPAELEDSGVYFCASSHTRDSIWGGELFFGEGSRLTVL.